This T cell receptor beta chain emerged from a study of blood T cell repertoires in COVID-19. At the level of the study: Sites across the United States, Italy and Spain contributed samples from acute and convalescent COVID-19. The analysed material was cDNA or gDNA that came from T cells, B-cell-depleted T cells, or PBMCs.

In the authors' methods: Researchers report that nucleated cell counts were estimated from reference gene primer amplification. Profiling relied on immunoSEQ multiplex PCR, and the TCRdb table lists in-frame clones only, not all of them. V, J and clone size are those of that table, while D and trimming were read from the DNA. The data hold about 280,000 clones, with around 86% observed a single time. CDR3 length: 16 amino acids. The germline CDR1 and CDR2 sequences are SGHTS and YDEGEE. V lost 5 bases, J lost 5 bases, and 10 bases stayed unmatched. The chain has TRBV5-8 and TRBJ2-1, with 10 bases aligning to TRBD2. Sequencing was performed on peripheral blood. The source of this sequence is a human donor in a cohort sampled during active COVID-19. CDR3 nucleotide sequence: TGTGCCAGCAGATCGATAGCGGGAGGTTCCCACAATGAGCAGTTCTTC. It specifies CASRSIAGGSHNEQFF.